The rows below give T cell receptor beta chains drawn from one sample of a study of Graves' ophthalmopathy and Graves' hyperthyroidism. TCRdb analysed the multiplex PCR reads with MiXCR anew, one entry per CDR3 protein. This table has tens of thousands of distinct CDR3 sequences, less than 65% appearing once. The sample consisted of peripheral blood. The receptor source for this set is an adult woman with Graves' ophthalmopathy. CDR3s include the opening cysteine and the closing phenylalanine or tryptophan. Each record gives: clone size, D gene, J gene, V gene, CDR3 DNA, CDR3 protein. A D gene is named only where the DNA matches it firmly. Only part of the rows carry a size: once, few, many, or a class if the clone is expanded.

many | TRBD2 | TRBJ2-7 | TRBV3-1 | TGTGCCAGCAGCCAAGGGGCTAGCGGCCGATACGAGCAGTACTTC | CASSQGASGRYEQYF
once | . | TRBJ2-2 | TRBV2 | TGTGCCAGCGGTGAAGTCCCGGGGACGGGGGAGCTGTTTTTT | CASGEVPGTGELFF
. | TRBD1 | TRBJ2-7 | TRBV7-9 | TGTGCCAGCAGCCTCTCGCAGGGGACAGACTTTGAGCAGTACTTC | CASSLSQGTDFEQYF
many | . | TRBJ1-3 | TRBV5-8 | TGTGCCAGCAGCTTCCCTCGGGACACCTCCCTAATCTCTGGAAACACCATATATTTT | CASSFPRDTSLISGNTIYF
. | TRBD2 | TRBJ2-7 | TRBV25-1 | TGTGCCAGCAGTGTCGACACCGGGACTAGCGGAGTCGAGCAGTACTTC | CASSVDTGTSGVEQYF
many | TRBD1 | TRBJ2-7 | TRBV7-2 | TGTGCCAGCAGCTTAAAACGGAACACCGGGACAGCCTACTACGAGCAGTACTTC | CASSLKRNTGTAYYEQYF
. | . | TRBJ2-7 | TRBV7-9 | TGTGCCAGCAGCTTGGATGGAGCCGCCTACGAGCAGTACTTC | CASSLDGAAYEQYF
. | TRBD2 | TRBJ2-7 | TRBV7-9 | TGTGCCAGCAGCTTAACGCTAGCGGGAGTTAACGAGCAGTACTTC | CASSLTLAGVNEQYF
. | . | TRBJ2-2 | TRBV12-3/TRBV12-4 | TGTGCCTGCAGTTTAGCTAGCACGACCGGGGAGCTGTTTTTT | CACSLASTTGELFF
many | TRBD1 | TRBJ1-2 | TRBV11-2 | TGTGCCAGCAGCTTGGATCCAGGGGGCAATGGCTACACCTTC | CASSLDPGGNGYTF
. | . | TRBJ2-1 | TRBV11-2 | TGTGCCAGCAGCTTAGTTGCCTACAATGAGCTGGTCTTC | CASSLVAYNELVF
many | TRBD2 | TRBJ2-1 | TRBV9 | TGTGCCAGCAGCGCCTTAGCGGGAACCTACAATGAGCAGTTCTTC | CASSALAGTYNEQFF
many | . | TRBJ2-3 | TRBV3-1 | TGTGCCAGCAGCCCAACTGGAGATACGCAGTATTTT | CASSPTGDTQYF
. | . | TRBJ1-5 | TRBV10-3 | TGTGCCATCAGTGAGTCGAAGGGGATGAATCAGCCCCAGCATTTT | CAISESKGMNQPQHF
many | . | TRBJ1-5 | TRBV9 | TGTGCCAGCAGCGAGTGGGGTGGGGTGAGCCCCCAGCATTTT | CASSEWGGVSPQHF
many | . | TRBJ1-6 | TRBV12-3/TRBV12-4 | TGTGCCAGCAGTTTGGGAGGCGCGGGGAATTCACCCCTCCACTTT | CASSLGGAGNSPLHF
once | . | TRBJ2-7 | TRBV19 | TGTGCCAGTAGGAGTGTAGGGCCAACCTACGAGCAGTACTTC | CASRSVGPTYEQYF
many | TRBD1 | TRBJ2-7 | TRBV5-8 | TGTGCCAGCAGCGACGGGACAGGGGGCGTGCGTGAGCAGTACTTC | CASSDGTGGVREQYF
many | . | TRBJ1-6 | TRBV5-8 | TGTGCCAGCAGCTTGTTTCCAGGGGCGGAGAATTCACCCCTCCACTTT | CASSLFPGAENSPLHF
. | . | TRBJ1-5 | TRBV7-8 | TGTGCCAGCAGCTTAGCAGGGGGGACACAGCATTTT | CASSLAGGTQHF
. | . | TRBJ2-1 | TRBV7-9 | TGTACCAGCAGCTTGGCGGAGCATTACAATGAGCAGTTCTTC | CTSSLAEHYNEQFF
. | TRBD2 | TRBJ2-7 | TRBV6-4 | TGTGCCAGCAGTGCCGGGACTAGCGCTTACGAGCAGTACTTC | CASSAGTSAYEQYF
once | . | TRBJ1-2 | TRBV10-3 | TGTGCCATCAGTGACCTACCCGACAGTGGGCATGGCTACACCTTC | CAISDLPDSGHGYTF
many | . | TRBJ1-2 | TRBV6-5 | TGTGCCAGCAGCTTCCCGGGGAGCTCCTATGGCTACACCTTC | CASSFPGSSYGYTF
. | . | TRBJ2-7 | TRBV20-1 | TGCTGTGCTCCCCCTACGTCAGGGAGCAAAGCCTACGAGCAGTACTTC | CCAPPTSGSKAYEQYF
. | . | TRBJ2-7 | TRBV24-1 | TGTGCTAGTGGCCTCGGGCTAGCGCGGGGCTACGAGCAGTACTTC | CASGLGLARGYEQYF
many | TRBD2 | TRBJ2-7 | TRBV4-3 | TGCGCCAGCAGCCCCGGACTAGCGCTTTCCTACGAGCAGTACTTC | CASSPGLALSYEQYF
. | TRBD2 | TRBJ2-1 | TRBV24-1 | TGTGCCACCAGTGGTCTAGGGACTAGCGGGAGTTTGTATGAGCAGTTCTTC | CATSGLGTSGSLYEQFF
. | TRBD1 | TRBJ1-4 | TRBV15 | TGTGCCACCAGCAGAAGAAAAGACAGGGCTTATAATGAAAAACTGTTTTTT | CATSRRKDRAYNEKLFF
many | . | TRBJ2-3 | TRBV5-1 | TGCGCCAGCAGCCCGGCCCCGTCTGGCACAGATACGCAGTATTTT | CASSPAPSGTDTQYF
. | . | TRBJ2-7 | TRBV7-3 | TGCGCCAGCAGCCAAGATGGGGGGTTTGCCTACGAGCAGTACTTC | CASSQDGGFAYEQYF
. | TRBD1 | TRBJ2-7 | TRBV6-1 | TGTGCCAGCAGTGAAGGGGGGACAGTTTACGAGCAGTACTTC | CASSEGGTVYEQYF
. | . | TRBJ1-1 | TRBV5-1 | TGCGCCAGCAGCTTGTGGGGGGAGACGAACACTGAAGCTTTCTTT | CASSLWGETNTEAFF
. | . | TRBJ2-1 | TRBV24-1 | TGTGCCACCAGGGACTACCAGGGTTACAATGAGCAGTTCTTC | CATRDYQGYNEQFF
many | . | TRBJ1-1 | TRBV28 | TGTGCCAGCAGAGCCCCTGGCGGCGGGGGCGAAGGAGCTTTCTTT | CASRAPGGGGEGAFF